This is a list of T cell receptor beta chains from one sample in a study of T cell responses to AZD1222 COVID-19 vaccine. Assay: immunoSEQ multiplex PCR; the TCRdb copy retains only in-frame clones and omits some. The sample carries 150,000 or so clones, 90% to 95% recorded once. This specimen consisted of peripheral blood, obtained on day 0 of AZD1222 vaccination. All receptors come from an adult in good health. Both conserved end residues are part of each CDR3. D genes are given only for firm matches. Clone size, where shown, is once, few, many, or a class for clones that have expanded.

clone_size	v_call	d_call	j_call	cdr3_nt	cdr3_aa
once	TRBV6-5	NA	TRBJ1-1	TGTGCCAGCAGTTATTACCCAGAGAACACTGAAGCTTTCTTT	CASSYYPENTEAFF
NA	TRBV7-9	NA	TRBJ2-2	TGTGCCAGCAGCGGAAGGCAGGCTAAAAGGACGGCCCCAGCCGGGGAGCTGTTTTTT	CASSGRQAKRTAPAGELFF
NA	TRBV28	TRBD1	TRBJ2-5	TGTGCCAGCAGTTACGGGACAGGCCAAGAGACCCAGTACTTC	CASSYGTGQETQYF
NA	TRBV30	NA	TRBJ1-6	TGTGCCTGGAGTGTAAATGGTTCACCCCTCCACTTT	CAWSVNGSPLHF
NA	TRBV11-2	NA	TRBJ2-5	TGTGCCAGCAGCTTTAGGGGTACCCAAGAGACCCAGTACTTC	CASSFRGTQETQYF
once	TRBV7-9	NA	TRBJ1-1	TGTGCCAGCACCGTATTCCCGGGAGAAGCTTTCTTT	CASTVFPGEAFF
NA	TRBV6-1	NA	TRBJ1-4	TGTGCCAGCAGTGACACAGCGGATAATGAAAAACTGTTTTTT	CASSDTADNEKLFF
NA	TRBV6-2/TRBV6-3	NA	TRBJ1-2	TGTGCCAGCAGTTACACAAAATCCTACGTCCAAGGAGCATTC	CASSYTKSYVQGAF
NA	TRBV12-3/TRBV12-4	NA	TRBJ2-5	TGTGCCAGCAGCACCAAGTCGACCCAGTACTTC	CASSTKSTQYF
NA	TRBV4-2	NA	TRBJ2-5	TGTGCCAGCAGCCAACAGGGTGGCGAGACCCAGTACTTC	CASSQQGGETQYF
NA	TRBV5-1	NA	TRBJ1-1	TGCGCCAGCAGCTCCCTTGACCTTCCCTGGGAGAACACTGAAGCTTTCTTT	CASSSLDLPWENTEAFF
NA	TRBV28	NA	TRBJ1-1	TGTGCCAGCAGTTTAATGGCCCAGGGCAGGGTGGCTTTCTTT	CASSLMAQGRVAFF
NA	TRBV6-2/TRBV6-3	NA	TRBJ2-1	TGTGCCAGCAGTTCGGCCGGGACCACTCACCTTGGGGAGCAGTTCTTC	CASSSAGTTHLGEQFF
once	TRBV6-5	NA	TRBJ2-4	TGTGCCAGCAGCACAGGTGGAAACATTCAGTACTTC	CASSTGGNIQYF
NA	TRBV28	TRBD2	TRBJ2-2	TGTGCCAGCACCGCGGGGGGTTACACCGGGGAGCTGTTTTTT	CASTAGGYTGELFF
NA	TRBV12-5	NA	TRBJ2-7	TGTGCTAGTGGTTTGCCGCAAGTCTCCTACGAGCAGTACTTC	CASGLPQVSYEQYF
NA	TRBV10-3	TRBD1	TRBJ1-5	TGTGCCATTGGGACAGGGGATAGCAATCAGCCCCAGCATTTT	CAIGTGDSNQPQHF
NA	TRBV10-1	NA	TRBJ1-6	TGCGCCAGCAAATGGGACAATTGTAATTCACCCCTCCACTTT	CASKWDNCNSPLHF
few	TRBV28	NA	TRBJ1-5	TGTGCCAGCAGGCGGGACAAAGATCAGCCCCAGCATTTT	CASRRDKDQPQHF
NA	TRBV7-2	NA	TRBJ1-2	TGTGCCAGCAGCTTAGCGGGCCTCTATGGCTACACCTTC	CASSLAGLYGYTF
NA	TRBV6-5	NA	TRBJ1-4	TGTGCCAGCAGTTATATACTGGGAACTAATGAAAAACTGTTTTTT	CASSYILGTNEKLFF
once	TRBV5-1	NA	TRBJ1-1	TGCGCCAGCAGCTTAGGGCAGGGGTACACTGAAGCTTTCTTT	CASSLGQGYTEAFF
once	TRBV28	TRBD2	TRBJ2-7	TGTGCCAGCAGTTTGGGCGGGGGGGCCAAGGACGAGCAGTACTTC	CASSLGGGAKDEQYF
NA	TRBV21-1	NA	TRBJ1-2	TGTGCCAGCAGCAAAGGGGGGGGTTTATATGGCTACACCTTC	CASSKGGGLYGYTF
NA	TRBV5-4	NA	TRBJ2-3	TGTGCCAGCAGCTTGGCTGCAGATACGCAGTATTTT	CASSLAADTQYF
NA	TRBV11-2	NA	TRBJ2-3	TGTGCCAGCAGCGGCCGGGGCTGGGAAGATACGCAGTATTTT	CASSGRGWEDTQYF
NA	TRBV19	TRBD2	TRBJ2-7	TGTGCCAGTAGTCACCGACTAGCGGGGGGCCCATCATCCTACGAGCAGTACTTC	CASSHRLAGGPSSYEQYF
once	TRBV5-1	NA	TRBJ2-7	TGCGCCAGCAGCTCCGGGATCGGGGGTCACATCTACGAGCAGTACTTC	CASSSGIGGHIYEQYF
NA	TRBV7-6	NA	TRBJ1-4	TGTGCCAGCAGCTTAGTAAGAGGGGATGAAAAACTGTTTTTT	CASSLVRGDEKLFF
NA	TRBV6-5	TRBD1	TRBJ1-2	TGTGCCAGCAGTTACTTCGGACAGGGCAACTATGGCTACACCTTC	CASSYFGQGNYGYTF
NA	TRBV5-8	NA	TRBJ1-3	TGTGCCAGCAGCTTTCAAGCGGGCTCTGGAAACACCATATATTTT	CASSFQAGSGNTIYF
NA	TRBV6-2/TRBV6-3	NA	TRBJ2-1	TGTGCCAGCAGTTCCACGTACAATGAGCAGTTCTTC	CASSSTYNEQFF
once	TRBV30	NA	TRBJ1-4	TGTGCCTGCACCGGGACCGGGGGGAAACTGTTTTTT	CACTGTGGKLFF
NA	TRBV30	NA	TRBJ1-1	TGTGCCTGGAGTGCGATGGGAACTGAAGCTTTCTTT	CAWSAMGTEAFF
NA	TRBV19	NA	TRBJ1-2	TGTGCCAGTAGTATAGGAGCCCGGAACTATGGCTACACCTTC	CASSIGARNYGYTF
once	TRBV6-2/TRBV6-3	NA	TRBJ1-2	TGTGCCAGCAGCCTACCCGGGACGGGATATGGCTACACCTTC	CASSLPGTGYGYTF
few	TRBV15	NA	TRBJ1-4	TGTGCCACCAGAACTTTACCAGGGGATGATGAAAAACTGTTTTTT	CATRTLPGDDEKLFF
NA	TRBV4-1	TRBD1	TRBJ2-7	TGCGCCAGCAGCAGACACCCGGGACAGGGAGACGAGCAGTACTTC	CASSRHPGQGDEQYF
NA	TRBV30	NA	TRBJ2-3	TGTGCCTGGAGTAGAGATACGCAGTATTTT	CAWSRDTQYF
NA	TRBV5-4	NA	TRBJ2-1	TGTGCCAGCAGCTTTTTAGAAAATGAGCAGTTCTTC	CASSFLENEQFF
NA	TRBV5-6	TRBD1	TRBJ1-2	TGTGCCAGCAGCCAGGGACAGGAGTACGGTGGCTACACCTTC	CASSQGQEYGGYTF
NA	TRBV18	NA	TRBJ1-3	TGTGCCAGCTCACCACAGCCAGAACTTTTTGGAAACACCATATATTTT	CASSPQPELFGNTIYF
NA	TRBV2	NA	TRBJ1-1	TGTGCCAGCAGTGATTGGGGTGCCTATGAAGCTTTCTTT	CASSDWGAYEAFF
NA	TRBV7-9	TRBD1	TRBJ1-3	TGTGCCAGCAGCTTATGGGGACAGGGGGCTGGAAACACCATATATTTT	CASSLWGQGAGNTIYF
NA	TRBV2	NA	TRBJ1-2	TGTGCCAGCAGTACCTCACAATCGTGGACTGCCGGGACGGGAGGCTACACCTTC	CASSTSQSWTAGTGGYTF
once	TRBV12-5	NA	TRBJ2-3	TGTGCTAGTGGTCCGGGGCGGGGCACAGATACGCAGTATTTT	CASGPGRGTDTQYF
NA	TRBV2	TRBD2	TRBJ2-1	TGTGCCAGCAGTGATGTAGGAACGGGGGGGCAGGATGAGCAGTTCTTC	CASSDVGTGGQDEQFF
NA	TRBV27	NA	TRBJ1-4	TGTGCCAGCAGTTTGAGGGCAACTAATGAAAAACTGTTTTTT	CASSLRATNEKLFF
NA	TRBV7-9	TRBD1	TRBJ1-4	TGTGCCAGCAGCTCAGGGGGCACTAATGAAAAACTGTTTTTT	CASSSGGTNEKLFF
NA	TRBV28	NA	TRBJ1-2	TGTGCCAGCAGTCCTGCGACTTGGAGTTCCTATGGCTACACCTTC	CASSPATWSSYGYTF
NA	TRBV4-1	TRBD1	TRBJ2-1	TGCGCCAGCAGCCCCCTACCGGGACAGTACAATGAGCAGTTCTTC	CASSPLPGQYNEQFF